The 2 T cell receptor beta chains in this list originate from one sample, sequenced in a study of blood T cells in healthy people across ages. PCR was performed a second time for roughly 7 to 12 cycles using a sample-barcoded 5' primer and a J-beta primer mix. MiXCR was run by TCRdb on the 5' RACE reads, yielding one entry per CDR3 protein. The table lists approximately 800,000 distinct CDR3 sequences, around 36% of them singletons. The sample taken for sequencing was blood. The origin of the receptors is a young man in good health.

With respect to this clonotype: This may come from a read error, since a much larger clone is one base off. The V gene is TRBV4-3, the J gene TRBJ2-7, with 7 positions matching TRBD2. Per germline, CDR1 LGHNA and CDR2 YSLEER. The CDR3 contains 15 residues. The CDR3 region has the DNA TGCGCCAGCAGCCAAGTACAGACTAGCTCCTACGGGCAGTACTTC. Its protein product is CASSQVQTSSYGQYF.

CDR3 nucleotide sequence: TGTGCCAGCAGGGCGACAGGGGGCGGATCAACAGATACGCAGTATTTT. Encoded protein: CASRATGGGSTDTQYF. The rearrangement joins TRBV11-2 to TRBJ2-3, with TRBD1 identical over 10 bases. Germline-derived CDR1 and CDR2 are SGHAT and FQNNGV. The V and J ends lost 6 bases and 3 bases, in that order; junction bases with no gene match: 9. The CDR3 has 16 residues.